Listed here are 8 T cell receptor beta chains from one sample, sequenced in a study of T cell repertoires in cytomegalovirus infection. For these TCRs, the target antigens are not known. TCRdb reprocessed the reads with MiXCR, giving one entry per CDR3 protein. The data contain some 500,000 distinct CDR3 sequences, approximately 40% of them singletons. The sample consisted of cultured PBMCs, taken from culture after CMV antigen stimulation. These receptors were collected from a human donor in good health (CMV status not recorded). Some clones in this sample may be carry-over from other donors' samples.

V usage is TRBV20-1 and J usage is TRBJ2-1; 13 positions agree with TRBD2. Germline V lookup: CDR1 DFQATT, CDR2 SNEGSKA (reference sequence). V shed 5 bases, J shed 2 bases, and the junction held 9 bases outside the gene matches. The CDR3 length is 17 residues. CDR3 DNA sequence: TGCAGTGCTCAAACCCCCGGACTAGCGGGAGCCTACAATGAGCAGTTCTTC. It specifies CSAQTPGLAGAYNEQFF.

The J gene is TRBJ2-3, the V gene TRBV29-1; 9 bases line up with TRBD1. This CDR3 spans 16 amino acids. Trimming removed 4 bases from V and 3 bases from J; junction bases left unmatched: 11. Looked up from germline, CDR1 is SQVTM and CDR2 is ANQGSEA. For the CDR3, the DNA is TGCAGCGTTGGTGGTGGGGAACAGGGGGCGACAGATACGCAGTATTTT. It translates to CSVGGGEQGATDTQYF.

This clonotype was seen only a few times. The chain links TRBV4-1 to TRBJ1-2; 9 nucleotides agree with TRBD1. V dropped 1 base and J dropped 4; count of bases not matched to a gene: 7. Germline V lookup: CDR1 MGHRA, CDR2 YSYEKL. This CDR3 comprises 16 residues. CDR3 region: CASSQGVGTGTYGYTF. The CDR3 DNA sequence: TGCGCCAGCAGCCAAGGAGTCGGGACAGGGACCTATGGCTACACCTTC.

This clonotype was seen only a few times. The chain employs TRBV6-2 or TRBV6-3 and TRBJ1-2; D is possibly TRBD1 (5 bases). The CDR3 is 16 residues long. Germline V gives CDR1 MNHEY, CDR2 SVGEGT. The V end lost 5 bases, the J end lost 4 bases, and 20 bases lay between the germline ends. The DNA of the CDR3 is TGTGCCAGCAGTACACCGATGGGACGTCGAGGCTATGGCTACACCTTC. It is translated as CASSTPMGRRGYGYTF.

J is TRBJ1-2 and V is TRBV7-9; unclear D gene. Trimming took 5 bases from V and 7 from J, leaving 11 bases between them. CDR3 size: 12 residues. Germline values: CDR1 SEHNR, CDR2 FQNEAQ (reference sequence). Written as DNA, the CDR3 is TGTGCCAGCAGCCAGGCTCGGACTGGCTACACCTTC. Residues: CASSQARTGYTF.

This clonotype has a handful of counts. This chain uses TRBV28 with TRBJ2-7; D is unclear. The V gene's germline CDR1 is MDHEN and CDR2 SYDVKM. This CDR3 is 11 amino acids long. The V gene lost 5 bases and the J gene lost 5 bases, with 7 bases spanning the gap. The DNA of the CDR3 is TGTGCCAGCAGTATCTTCCACGAGCAGTACTTC. Encoded protein: CASSIFHEQYF.

The chain joins TRBV7-2 to TRBJ2-3, with D possibly being TRBD1 (5 bases). V was clipped by 1 base and J by 3 bases, with 11 bases between them. Germline-derived CDR1 and CDR2 are SGHTA and FQGNSA. The CDR3 consists of 15 residues. The CDR3 is CASSLEGRPTDTQYF. CDR3 DNA: TGTGCCAGCAGCTTAGAGGGGCGACCGACAGATACGCAGTATTTT.

The chain links TRBV19 to TRBJ1-5, with TRBD1 as a possible D gene (5 bases). CDR1 is LNHDA and CDR2 is SQIVND in the germline V gene (reference sequence). Trimming took 0 bases from V and 1 from J, leaving 7 bases between them. The CDR3 is 15 amino acids. The CDR3 protein is CASSIDGDSNQPQHF. In DNA form, the CDR3 reads TGTGCCAGTAGTATAGATGGGGACAGCAATCAGCCCCAGCATTTT.